Listed below are T cell receptor beta chains from one sample, sequenced in a study of blood T cell repertoires in COVID-19. TCRdb keeps only in-frame clones here, not all; method: immunoSEQ multiplex PCR. The sample gives approximately 230,000 clones, approximately 82% of which show up once; 5% to 6% is in the top ten. The specimen was peripheral blood. Every receptor here comes from a man older than 75 with acute or convalescent COVID-19. Each CDR3 is given with its conserved first and last residue. The D gene is left open where the match is weak. Rows give clone size only sometimes, using once, few, many, or a class for an expanded clone.

clone size: .; V gene: TRBV5-4; D gene: TRBD1; J gene: TRBJ2-3; CDR3 DNA: TGTGCCAGCAGCTTGGCCGGTCGACAGGGTAGCACAGATACGCAGTATTTT; CDR3 protein: CASSLAGRQGSTDTQYF
clone size: .; V gene: TRBV10-2; D gene: TRBD2; J gene: TRBJ2-5; CDR3 DNA: TGCGCCAGCAAGGGAGCGGGAGTGGAGACCCAGTACTTC; CDR3 protein: CASKGAGVETQYF
clone size: .; V gene: TRBV29-1; D gene: TRBD1; J gene: TRBJ2-7; CDR3 DNA: TGCAGCGCCGAGGGACAGGCCTACGAGCAGTACTTC; CDR3 protein: CSAEGQAYEQYF
clone size: .; V gene: TRBV24-1; D gene: .; J gene: TRBJ2-1; CDR3 DNA: TGTGCCACCAGTGATACAGACCCCTACAATGAGCAGTTCTTC; CDR3 protein: CATSDTDPYNEQFF
clone size: .; V gene: TRBV19; D gene: .; J gene: TRBJ1-5; CDR3 DNA: TGTGCCAGTAGTATTGAGTTCAATCAGCCCCAGCATTTT; CDR3 protein: CASSIEFNQPQHF
clone size: .; V gene: TRBV6-1; D gene: .; J gene: TRBJ1-1; CDR3 DNA: TGTGCCAGCAGTGAAGCGGCAGGGTCGTTGGTTTTCTTT; CDR3 protein: CASSEAAGSLVFF
clone size: .; V gene: TRBV23-1; D gene: .; J gene: TRBJ2-5; CDR3 DNA: TGCGCCAGCAGTCAATCGAGGGTGCGCACGGCCCAGTACTTC; CDR3 protein: CASSQSRVRTAQYF
clone size: .; V gene: TRBV7-2; D gene: TRBD2; J gene: TRBJ2-5; CDR3 DNA: TGTGCCAGCAGCGCAGGTGGGCTAGCGGGAGTGGAGACCCAGTACTTC; CDR3 protein: CASSAGGLAGVETQYF
clone size: .; V gene: TRBV7-3; D gene: TRBD2; J gene: TRBJ2-7; CDR3 DNA: TGTGCCAGCAGCTTAGGGCTAGCGGGGCCCTACGAGCAGTACTTC; CDR3 protein: CASSLGLAGPYEQYF
clone size: .; V gene: TRBV15; D gene: .; J gene: TRBJ1-1; CDR3 DNA: TGTGCCACCAGCGGGGCTGTTAGAGCTGGGAACACTGAAGCTTTCTTT; CDR3 protein: CATSGAVRAGNTEAFF
clone size: .; V gene: TRBV4-1; D gene: .; J gene: TRBJ2-7; CDR3 DNA: TGCGCCAGCAGCCAAGATTCGACAGACTACGAGCAGTACTTC; CDR3 protein: CASSQDSTDYEQYF
clone size: .; V gene: TRBV4-1; D gene: TRBD2; J gene: TRBJ2-1; CDR3 DNA: TGCGCCAGCAGCCAAGGACTAGCGGGGACCTCCTACAATGAGCAGTTCTTC; CDR3 protein: CASSQGLAGTSYNEQFF
clone size: .; V gene: TRBV7-9; D gene: TRBD1; J gene: TRBJ2-1; CDR3 DNA: TGTGCCAGCAGCTTATCAGGGGGAAACTACAATGAGCAGTTCTTC; CDR3 protein: CASSLSGGNYNEQFF
clone size: few; V gene: TRBV19; D gene: .; J gene: TRBJ2-2; CDR3 DNA: TGTGCCAGTAGTATAGATGGGCCCAGTAACACCGGGGAGCTGTTTTTT; CDR3 protein: CASSIDGPSNTGELFF
clone size: .; V gene: TRBV3-1/TRBV3-2; D gene: TRBD1; J gene: TRBJ1-2; CDR3 DNA: TGTGCCAGCAGCCTAATCCCCGGGACAGGGGGTGGCTACACCTTC; CDR3 protein: CASSLIPGTGGGYTF
clone size: .; V gene: TRBV19; D gene: .; J gene: TRBJ2-7; CDR3 DNA: TGTGCCAGTAGTACAGGGGTGGCCTACGAGCAGTACTTC; CDR3 protein: CASSTGVAYEQYF
clone size: .; V gene: TRBV15; D gene: .; J gene: TRBJ2-7; CDR3 DNA: TGTGCCACCAGCAGCTCCTATTACGAGCAGTACTTC; CDR3 protein: CATSSSYYEQYF
clone size: once; V gene: TRBV9; D gene: TRBD1; J gene: TRBJ2-5; CDR3 DNA: TGTGCCAGCAGCGCGCGACAGGGAAGGTTAGAGACCCAGTACTTC; CDR3 protein: CASSARQGRLETQYF
clone size: .; V gene: TRBV28; D gene: TRBD1; J gene: TRBJ1-2; CDR3 DNA: TGTGCCAGCAGTTTACCCCCCGCGTCAGGGGGCGCTAAAGGTGGCTACACCTTC; CDR3 protein: CASSLPPASGGAKGGYTF
clone size: .; V gene: TRBV10-1; D gene: TRBD1; J gene: TRBJ1-6; CDR3 DNA: TGCGCCAGCAGTGAGCTCTTCTGGACAGGGCTCATTTTTGATTCACCCCTCCACTTT; CDR3 protein: CASSELFWTGLIFDSPLHF
clone size: .; V gene: TRBV28; D gene: TRBD2; J gene: TRBJ2-2; CDR3 DNA: TGTGCCAGCAGTGGGAGGGTTCATACCGGGGAGCTGTTTTTT; CDR3 protein: CASSGRVHTGELFF
clone size: .; V gene: TRBV18; D gene: .; J gene: TRBJ2-1; CDR3 DNA: TGTGCCAGCTCACCAAAAAGCGGCCTAAATGAGCAGTTCTTC; CDR3 protein: CASSPKSGLNEQFF
clone size: .; V gene: TRBV27; D gene: .; J gene: TRBJ1-2; CDR3 DNA: TGTGCCAGCAGTTTATCGGGCAGAAATAACTATGGCTACACCTTC; CDR3 protein: CASSLSGRNNYGYTF
clone size: .; V gene: TRBV5-1; D gene: TRBD2; J gene: TRBJ2-3; CDR3 DNA: TGCGCCAGCAGCTCGGGCGGGGGGAGCACAGATACGCAGTATTTT; CDR3 protein: CASSSGGGSTDTQYF
clone size: .; V gene: TRBV5-1; D gene: .; J gene: TRBJ2-3; CDR3 DNA: TGCGCCAGCAGCTTGGCGGTGGGAGCGGGAGATACGCAGTATTTT; CDR3 protein: CASSLAVGAGDTQYF
clone size: .; V gene: TRBV5-5; D gene: TRBD1; J gene: TRBJ1-2; CDR3 DNA: TGTGCCAGCAGCTTGGCTACAGGGGGTAGGGATGGCTACACCTTC; CDR3 protein: CASSLATGGRDGYTF
clone size: .; V gene: TRBV6-5; D gene: .; J gene: TRBJ2-5; CDR3 DNA: TGTGCCAGCATCAAACAGGGTAGCGAGACCCAGTACTTC; CDR3 protein: CASIKQGSETQYF
clone size: .; V gene: TRBV28; D gene: .; J gene: TRBJ2-3; CDR3 DNA: TGTGCCAGCAGTTTATCCCTAGGTGTAGCGGCAGATACGCAGTATTTT; CDR3 protein: CASSLSLGVAADTQYF
clone size: .; V gene: TRBV9; D gene: .; J gene: TRBJ2-2; CDR3 DNA: TGTGCCAGCAGCGTAGATTGGGGGGTCAACACCGGGGAGCTGTTTTTT; CDR3 protein: CASSVDWGVNTGELFF